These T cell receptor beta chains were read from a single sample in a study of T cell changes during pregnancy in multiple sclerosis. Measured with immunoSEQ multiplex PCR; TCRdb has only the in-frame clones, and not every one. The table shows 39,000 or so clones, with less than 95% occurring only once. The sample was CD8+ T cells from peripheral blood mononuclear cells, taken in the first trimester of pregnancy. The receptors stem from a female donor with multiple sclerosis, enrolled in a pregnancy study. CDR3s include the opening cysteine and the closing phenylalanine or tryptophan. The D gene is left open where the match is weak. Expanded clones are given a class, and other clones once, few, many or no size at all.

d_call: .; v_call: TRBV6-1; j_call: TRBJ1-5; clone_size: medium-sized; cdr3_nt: TGTGCCAGCAGTGGCGGGGAGAATCAGCCCCAGCATTTT; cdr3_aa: CASSGGENQPQHF
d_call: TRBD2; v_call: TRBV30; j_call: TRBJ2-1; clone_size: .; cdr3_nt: TGTGCCTGGAGCGGAGACAGTCGGACTAGCGGGAGTATGTACAATGAGCAGTTCTTC; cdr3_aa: CAWSGDSRTSGSMYNEQFF
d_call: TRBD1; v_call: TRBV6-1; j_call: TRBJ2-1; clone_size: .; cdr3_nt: TGTGCCAGCAGTGATAGGACAGGGGTCTACAATGAGCAGTTCTTC; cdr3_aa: CASSDRTGVYNEQFF
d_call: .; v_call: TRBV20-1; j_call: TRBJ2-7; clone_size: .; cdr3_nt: TGCAGTGCTAGAAAACACTACGAGCAGTACTTC; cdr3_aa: CSARKHYEQYF
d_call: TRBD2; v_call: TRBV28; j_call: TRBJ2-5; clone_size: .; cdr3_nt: TGCGCGGGGAGGGGACGGTCCCAAGAGACCCAGTACTTC; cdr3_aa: CAGRGRSQETQYF
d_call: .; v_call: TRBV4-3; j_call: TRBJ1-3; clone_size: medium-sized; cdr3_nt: TGCGCCAGCAGCCAAGTCGGGGGGTTTTCCTCTGGAAACACCATATATTTT; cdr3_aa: CASSQVGGFSSGNTIYF
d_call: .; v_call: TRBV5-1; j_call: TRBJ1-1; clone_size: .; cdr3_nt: TGCGCCAGCAGCTTGTGGAGTAACACTGAAGCTTTCTTT; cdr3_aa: CASSLWSNTEAFF
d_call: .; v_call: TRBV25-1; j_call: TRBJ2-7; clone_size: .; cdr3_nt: TGTGCCAGCAGTGAGGAAGGTAAGGGAGGCGAGCAGTACTTC; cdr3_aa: CASSEEGKGGEQYF
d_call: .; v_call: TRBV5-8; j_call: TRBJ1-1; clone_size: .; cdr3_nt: TGTGCCAGCAGCCCGCGGGGGCGCGAAGCTTTCTTT; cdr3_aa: CASSPRGREAFF
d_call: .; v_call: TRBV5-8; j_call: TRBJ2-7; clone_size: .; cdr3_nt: TGTGCCAGCAGCTCGGGGTTGATGTACGAGCAGTACTTC; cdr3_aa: CASSSGLMYEQYF
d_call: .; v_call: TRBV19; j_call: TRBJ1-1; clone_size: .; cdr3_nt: TGTGCCAGTAGTATAGAAATACAGGGAACTGAAGCTTTCTTT; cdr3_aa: CASSIEIQGTEAFF
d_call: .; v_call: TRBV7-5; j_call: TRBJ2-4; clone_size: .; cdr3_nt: TGTGTCAGAAGCTCGCCTAGCCTAGCCAAAAACATTCAGTACTTC; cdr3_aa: CVRSSPSLAKNIQYF
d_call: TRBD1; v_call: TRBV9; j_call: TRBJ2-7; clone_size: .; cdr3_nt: TGTGCCAGCAGCCTAGACAGGGAAACAACCGAGCAGTACTTC; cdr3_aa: CASSLDRETTEQYF
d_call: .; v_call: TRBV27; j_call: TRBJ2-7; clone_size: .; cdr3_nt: TGTGCCAGCAGTTATGGGGGGGCGAACTCCTACGAGCAGTACTTC; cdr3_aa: CASSYGGANSYEQYF
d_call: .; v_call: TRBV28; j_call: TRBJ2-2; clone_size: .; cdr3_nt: TGTGCCAGCAGTTTACTCCAGTTGCGACCCCGGGATCTAACCGGGGAGCTGTTTTTT; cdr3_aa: CASSLLQLRPRDLTGELFF
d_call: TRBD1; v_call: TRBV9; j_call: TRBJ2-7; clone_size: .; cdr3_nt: TGTGCCAGCAGCGTGTCAGGGGGCTCCTACGAGCAGTACTTC; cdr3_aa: CASSVSGGSYEQYF
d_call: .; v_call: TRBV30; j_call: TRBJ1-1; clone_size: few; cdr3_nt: TGTGCCTGGAGAATTATGAGCACTGAAGCTTTCTTT; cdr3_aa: CAWRIMSTEAFF
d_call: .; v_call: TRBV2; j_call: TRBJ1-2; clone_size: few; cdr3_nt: TGTGCCAGCAGTGAGGAGAATGGCTATGGCTACACCTTC; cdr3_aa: CASSEENGYGYTF
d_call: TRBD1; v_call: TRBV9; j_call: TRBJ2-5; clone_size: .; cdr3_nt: TGTGCCAGCAGCCCCTGGGACAGCCAAGAGACCCAGTACTTC; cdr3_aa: CASSPWDSQETQYF
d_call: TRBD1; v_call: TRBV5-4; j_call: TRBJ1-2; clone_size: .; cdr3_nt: TGTGCCAGCAGTTCCGTAGGGACAGGCCGCTCTGGCTACACCTTC; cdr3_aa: CASSSVGTGRSGYTF
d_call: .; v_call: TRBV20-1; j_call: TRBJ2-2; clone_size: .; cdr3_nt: TGCAGTGCTAGATATATCGGGGAGCTGTTTTTT; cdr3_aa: CSARYIGELFF
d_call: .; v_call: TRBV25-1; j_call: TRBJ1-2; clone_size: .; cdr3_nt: TGTGCCAGCAGAACAGACGAAGATGGCTACACCTTC; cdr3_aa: CASRTDEDGYTF
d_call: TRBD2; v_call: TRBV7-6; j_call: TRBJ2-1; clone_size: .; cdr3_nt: TGTGCCAGCAGCTTAAAGCGGGAGGGGATCAATGAGCAGTTCTTC; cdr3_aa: CASSLKREGINEQFF
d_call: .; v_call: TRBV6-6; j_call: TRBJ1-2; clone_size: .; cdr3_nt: TGTGCCAGCAGTTACGACAGGATAGGCTATGGCTACACCTTC; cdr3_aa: CASSYDRIGYGYTF
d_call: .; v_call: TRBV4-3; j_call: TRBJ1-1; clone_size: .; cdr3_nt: TGCGCCAGCAGCCAAGGAGAGAACACTGAAGCTTTCTTT; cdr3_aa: CASSQGENTEAFF
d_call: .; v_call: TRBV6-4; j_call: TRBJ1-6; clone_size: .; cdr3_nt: TGTGCCAGCAGTGACGGGGAGGGTTCACCCCTCCACTTT; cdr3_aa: CASSDGEGSPLHF
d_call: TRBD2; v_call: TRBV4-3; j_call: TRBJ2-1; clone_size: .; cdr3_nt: TGCGCCAGCAGCCAAGGTAGCGGGGGTAGGAATGAGCAGTTCTTC; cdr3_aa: CASSQGSGGRNEQFF
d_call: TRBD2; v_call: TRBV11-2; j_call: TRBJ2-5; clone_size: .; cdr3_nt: TGTGCCAGCAGCTTAGGAGGTAGCGGGTCCCAAGAGACCCAGTACTTC; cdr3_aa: CASSLGGSGSQETQYF
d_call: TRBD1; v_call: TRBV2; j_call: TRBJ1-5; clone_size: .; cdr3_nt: TGTGCCAGCGAGGGGACAGCAAATCAGCCCCAGCATTTT; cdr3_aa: CASEGTANQPQHF
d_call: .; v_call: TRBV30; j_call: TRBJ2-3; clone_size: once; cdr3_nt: TGTGCCTGGAGTGTGGGGGCTGGCCGAAGCACAGATACGCAGTATTTT; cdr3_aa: CAWSVGAGRSTDTQYF
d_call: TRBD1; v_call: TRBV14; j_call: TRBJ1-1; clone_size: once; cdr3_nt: TGTGCCAGCAGCTTACAGGGGTGGACTGAAGCTTTCTTT; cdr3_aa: CASSLQGWTEAFF
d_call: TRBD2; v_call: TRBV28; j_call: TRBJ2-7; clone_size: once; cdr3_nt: TGTGCCAGCAGTCAGACCGGGGGGTATGTATACGAGCAGTACTTC; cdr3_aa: CASSQTGGYVYEQYF
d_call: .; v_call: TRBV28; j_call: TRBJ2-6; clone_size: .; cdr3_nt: TGTGCCAGCAGCCACGGGAATTCTGGGGCCAACGTCCTGACTTTC; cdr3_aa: CASSHGNSGANVLTF
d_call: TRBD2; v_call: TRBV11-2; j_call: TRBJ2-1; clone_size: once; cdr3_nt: TGTGCCAGCAGCCCGGGACTAGCGGACCGTAAGTTCTTC; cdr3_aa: CASSPGLADRKFF
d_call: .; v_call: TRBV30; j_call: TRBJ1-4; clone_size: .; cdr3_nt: TGTGCCTGGAATTATCTGGAAAAACTGTTTTTT; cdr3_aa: CAWNYLEKLFF
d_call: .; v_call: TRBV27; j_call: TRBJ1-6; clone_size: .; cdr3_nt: TGTGCCAGCAGTCGGGTTAATTCACCCCTCCACTTT; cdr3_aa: CASSRVNSPLHF
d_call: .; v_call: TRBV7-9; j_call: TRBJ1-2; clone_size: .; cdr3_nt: TGTGCCAGCAGCTTAAGGCCAGGGCCTGTCTATGGCTACACCTTC; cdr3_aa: CASSLRPGPVYGYTF
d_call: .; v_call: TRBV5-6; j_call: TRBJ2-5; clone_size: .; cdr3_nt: TGTGCCAGCAGCTCGGGGGGCGAAGAGACCCAGTACTTC; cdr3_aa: CASSSGGEETQYF
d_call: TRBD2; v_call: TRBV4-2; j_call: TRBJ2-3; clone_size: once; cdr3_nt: TGTGCCAGCAGCCAAGATCGACTAGCGGGGGAGAGGGGCACAGATACGCAGTATTTT; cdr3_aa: CASSQDRLAGERGTDTQYF
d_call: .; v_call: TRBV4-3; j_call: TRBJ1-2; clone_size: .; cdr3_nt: TGCGCCAGCAGCCAAGACTCAGACTATGGCTACACCTTC; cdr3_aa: CASSQDSDYGYTF
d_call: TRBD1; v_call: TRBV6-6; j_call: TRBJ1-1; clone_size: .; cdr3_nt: TGTGCCAGCAGTTTCCGGACAGGGGAGAACACTGAAGCTTTCTTT; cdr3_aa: CASSFRTGENTEAFF
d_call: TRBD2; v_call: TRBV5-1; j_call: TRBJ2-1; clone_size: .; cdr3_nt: TGCGCCAGCAGCTTTGGGACTAGCGGGGGGGCCAGTGAGCAGTTCTTC; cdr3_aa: CASSFGTSGGASEQFF
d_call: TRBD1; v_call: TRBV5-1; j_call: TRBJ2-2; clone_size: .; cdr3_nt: TGCGCCAGCAGCTTGGGGACAGGGAAAACCGGGGAGCTGTTTTTT; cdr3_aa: CASSLGTGKTGELFF
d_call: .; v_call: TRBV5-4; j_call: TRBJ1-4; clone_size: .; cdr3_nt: TGTGCCAGCAGCTTGGCTGCAGGGGACAATGAAAAACTGTTTTTT; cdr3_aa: CASSLAAGDNEKLFF
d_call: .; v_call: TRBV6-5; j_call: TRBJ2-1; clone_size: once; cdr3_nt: TGTGCCAGCAGGACCCACGACATTAATGAGCAGTTCTTC; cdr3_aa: CASRTHDINEQFF
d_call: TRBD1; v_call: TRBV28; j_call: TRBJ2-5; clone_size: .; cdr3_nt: TGTGCCAGCAGTCCACCCAGGGGGAGAAAGACCCAGTACTTC; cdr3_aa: CASSPPRGRKTQYF
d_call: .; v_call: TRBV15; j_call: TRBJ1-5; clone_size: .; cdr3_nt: TGTGCCACCAGCAGAGATGACGGGGACAAGCGCAATCAGCCCCAGCATTTT; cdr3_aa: CATSRDDGDKRNQPQHF
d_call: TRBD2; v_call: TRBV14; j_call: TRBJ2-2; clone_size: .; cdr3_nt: TGTGCCAGCAGCCAAGGGACTAGCGGGGCCGGGGAGCTGTTTTTT; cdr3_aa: CASSQGTSGAGELFF
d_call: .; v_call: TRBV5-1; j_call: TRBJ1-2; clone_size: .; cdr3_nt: TGCGCCAGCAGCGCCGACATCGGCGGCTACACCTTC; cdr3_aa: CASSADIGGYTF
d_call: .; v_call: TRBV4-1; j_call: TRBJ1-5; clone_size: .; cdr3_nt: TGCGCCAGCAGCCAATCCCTACGGGCAGGGGATCAGCCCCAGCATTTT; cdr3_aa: CASSQSLRAGDQPQHF
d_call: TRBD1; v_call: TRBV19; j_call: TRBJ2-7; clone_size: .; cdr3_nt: TGTGCCAGTAGTCCCGGGACAGGGCCCTACGAGCAGTACTTC; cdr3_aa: CASSPGTGPYEQYF